This T cell receptor (beta chain) was observed in a study of beta chain features in type 1 diabetes. Points from the study as a whole: Type 1 diabetes patients had moderately but significantly shorter TCRB CDR3s in all four CD4+ subsets. Researchers reported that naive, central memory and Treg TCRB repertoires appeared more similar in patients than in healthy donors. Amplification by PCR could prefer shorter templates, with the same effect in patients and controls.

This clone was detected a few times. The antigen remains undetermined. The CDR3 extends over 14 amino acids. Germline CDR1 SGDLS, CDR2 YYNGEE. The V end was cut by 0 bases, the J end by 7 bases, with 11 bases between. Averaging approximately 0.11 L, one heparinised blood draw was given by each donor. The whole isolated RNA underwent reverse transcription, so sequencing captured expressed TCRB transcripts. Measured with immunoSEQ multiplex PCR; TCRdb has only the in-frame clones, and not every one. Of roughly 290,000 clones detected, around 7.8% appear once; the ten largest clones hold about 0.93%. The TCR sequence derives from a woman aged 18-29 years in good health. The genes are TRBV9 and TRBJ1-5; no clear D. Sequencing used central memory CD4+ T cells from blood. CDR3 residues: CASSVGAVGQPQHF. The CDR3 coding sequence is TGTGCCAGCAGCGTAGGGGCGGTAGGGCAGCCCCAGCATTTT.